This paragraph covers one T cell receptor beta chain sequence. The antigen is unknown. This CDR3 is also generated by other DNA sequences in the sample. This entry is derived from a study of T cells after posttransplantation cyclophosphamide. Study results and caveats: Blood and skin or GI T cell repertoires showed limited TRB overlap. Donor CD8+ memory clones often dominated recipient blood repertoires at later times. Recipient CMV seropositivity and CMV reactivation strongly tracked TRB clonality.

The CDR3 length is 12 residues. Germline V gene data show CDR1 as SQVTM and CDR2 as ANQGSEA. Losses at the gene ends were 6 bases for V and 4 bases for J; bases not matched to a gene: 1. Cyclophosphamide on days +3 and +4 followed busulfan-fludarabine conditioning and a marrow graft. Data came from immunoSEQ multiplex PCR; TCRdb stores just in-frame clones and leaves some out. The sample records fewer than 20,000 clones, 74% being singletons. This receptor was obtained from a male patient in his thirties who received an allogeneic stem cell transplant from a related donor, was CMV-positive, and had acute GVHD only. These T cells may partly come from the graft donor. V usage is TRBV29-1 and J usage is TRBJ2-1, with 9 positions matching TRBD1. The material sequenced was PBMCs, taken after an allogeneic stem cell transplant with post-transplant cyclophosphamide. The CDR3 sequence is CSVGQGYNEQFF. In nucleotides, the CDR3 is TGCAGCGTCGGACAGGGGTACAATGAGCAGTTCTTC.